This T cell receptor (beta chain) was sequenced for a study of OX40 agonist ivuxolimab in advanced cancers. Assay used: immunoSEQ multiplex PCR; TCRdb lists only in-frame clones, some missing. The data show around 74,000 clones, with roughly 87% seen just once and 0.65% to 0.8% held by the top ten. This clone was counted only a few times. Its ends do not fully match the called genes, so a read error is possible. Germline V lookup: CDR1 SSHAT, CDR2 FNYEAQ (reference sequence). CDR3 length: 16 amino acids. Patients who had autoimmune disease history or got systemic immunosuppression were left out. This specimen was CD4+ or CD8+ T cells sorted from blood, taken in a trial of the OX40 agonist ivuxolimab. The chain combines TRBV7-7 with TRBJ2-5; 12 bases fit TRBD1. The clonotype was recovered from an adult with an advanced solid tumor such as melanoma, head and neck, liver or kidney cancer. CDR3 sequence: CASSSIRDRGRETQYF. CDR3 DNA: TGTGCTAGCAGCTCGATCCGGGACAGGGGGCGGGAGACCCAGTACTTC.